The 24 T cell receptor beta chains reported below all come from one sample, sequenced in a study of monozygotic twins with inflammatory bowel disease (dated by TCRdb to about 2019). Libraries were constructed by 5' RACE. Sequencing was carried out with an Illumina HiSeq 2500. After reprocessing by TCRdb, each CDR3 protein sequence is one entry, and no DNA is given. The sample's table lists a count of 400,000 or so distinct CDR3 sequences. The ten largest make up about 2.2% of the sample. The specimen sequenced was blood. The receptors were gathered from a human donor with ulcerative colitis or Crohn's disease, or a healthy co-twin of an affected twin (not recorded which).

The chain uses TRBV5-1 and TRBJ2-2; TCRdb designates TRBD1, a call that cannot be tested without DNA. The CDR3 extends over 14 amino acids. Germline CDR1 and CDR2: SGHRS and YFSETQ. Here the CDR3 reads CASSYRASTGELFF.

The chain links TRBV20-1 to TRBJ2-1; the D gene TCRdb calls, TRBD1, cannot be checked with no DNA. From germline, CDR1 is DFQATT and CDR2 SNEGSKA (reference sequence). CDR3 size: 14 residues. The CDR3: CSARRPPSYNEQFF.

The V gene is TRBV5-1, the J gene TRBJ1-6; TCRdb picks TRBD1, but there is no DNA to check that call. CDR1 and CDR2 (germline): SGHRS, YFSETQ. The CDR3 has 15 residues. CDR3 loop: CASSLQGNYNSPLHF.

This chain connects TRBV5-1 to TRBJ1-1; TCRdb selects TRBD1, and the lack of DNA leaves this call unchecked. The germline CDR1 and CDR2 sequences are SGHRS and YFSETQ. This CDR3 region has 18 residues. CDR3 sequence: CASRVAPGGQDLNTEAFF.

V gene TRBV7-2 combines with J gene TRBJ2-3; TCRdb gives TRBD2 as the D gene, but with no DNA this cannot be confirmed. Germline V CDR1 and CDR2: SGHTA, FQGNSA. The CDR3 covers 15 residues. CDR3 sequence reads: CASSSWGGPTDTQYF.

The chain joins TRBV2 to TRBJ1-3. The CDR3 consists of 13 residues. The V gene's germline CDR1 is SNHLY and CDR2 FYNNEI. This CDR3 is CATSSRSGNTIYF. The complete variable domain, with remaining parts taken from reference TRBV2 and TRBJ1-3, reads EPEVTQTPSHQVTQMGQEVILRCVPISNHLYFYWYRQILGQKVEFLVSFYNNEISEKSEIFDDQFSVERPDGSNFTLKIRSTKLEDSAMYFCATSSRSGNTIYFGEGSWLTVV.

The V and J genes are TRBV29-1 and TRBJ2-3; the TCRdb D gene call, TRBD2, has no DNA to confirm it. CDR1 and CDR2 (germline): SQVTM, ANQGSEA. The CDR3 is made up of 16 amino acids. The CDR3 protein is CSVEDPLTSGDDTQYF.

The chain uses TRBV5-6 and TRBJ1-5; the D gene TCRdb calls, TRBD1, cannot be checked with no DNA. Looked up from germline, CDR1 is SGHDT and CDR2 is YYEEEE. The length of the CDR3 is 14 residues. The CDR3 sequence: CASRRWGSDQPQHF.

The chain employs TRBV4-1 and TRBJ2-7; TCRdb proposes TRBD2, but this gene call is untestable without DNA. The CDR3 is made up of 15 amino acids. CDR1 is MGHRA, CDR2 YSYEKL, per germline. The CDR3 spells CASSHSSGVTYEQYF.

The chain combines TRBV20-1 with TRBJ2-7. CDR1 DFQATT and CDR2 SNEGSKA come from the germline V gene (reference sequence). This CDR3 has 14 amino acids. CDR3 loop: CSPRSAGSSYEQYF.

This chain's CDR3 is CATSDIGETQYF. This chain connects TRBV24-1 to TRBJ2-5. The CDR3 covers 12 residues. Germline lookup yields CDR1 KGHDR and CDR2 SFDVKD.

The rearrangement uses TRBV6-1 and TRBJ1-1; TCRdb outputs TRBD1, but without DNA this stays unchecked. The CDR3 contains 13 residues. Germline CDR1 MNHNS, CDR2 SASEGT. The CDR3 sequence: CASSMIGGTEAFF.

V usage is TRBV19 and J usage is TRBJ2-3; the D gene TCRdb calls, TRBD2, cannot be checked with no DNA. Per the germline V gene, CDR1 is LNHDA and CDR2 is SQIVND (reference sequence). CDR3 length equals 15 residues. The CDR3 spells CASSILAGYTDTQYF.

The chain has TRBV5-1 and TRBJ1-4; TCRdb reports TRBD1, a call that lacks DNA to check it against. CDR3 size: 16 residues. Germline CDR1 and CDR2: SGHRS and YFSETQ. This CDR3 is CASSSGSSGTVEKLFF. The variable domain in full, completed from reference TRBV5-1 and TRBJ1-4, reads KAGVTQTPRYLIKTRGQQVTLSCSPISGHRSVSWYQQTPGQGLQFLFEYFSETQRNKGNFPGRFSGRQFSNSRSEMNVSTLELGDSALYLCASSSGSSGTVEKLFFGSGTQLSVL.

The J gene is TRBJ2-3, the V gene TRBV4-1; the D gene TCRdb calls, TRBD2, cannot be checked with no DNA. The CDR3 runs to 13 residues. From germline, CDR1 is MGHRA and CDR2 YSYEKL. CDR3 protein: CASSLLGEDTQYF.

This chain's CDR3 is CSVVGLGIYNEQFF. This chain connects TRBV29-1 to TRBJ2-1; the D call from TCRdb, TRBD2, cannot be confirmed without DNA. CDR1 is SQVTM and CDR2 is ANQGSEA in the germline V gene. CDR3 length: 14 amino acids.

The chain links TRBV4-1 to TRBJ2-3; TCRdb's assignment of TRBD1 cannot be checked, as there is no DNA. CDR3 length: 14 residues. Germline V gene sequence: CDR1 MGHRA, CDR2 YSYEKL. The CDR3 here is CASSQVQGTDTQYF.

CDR3: CASRVAGENQPQHF. This chain joins TRBV12-3 or TRBV12-4 and TRBJ1-5; TCRdb picks TRBD1, but there is no DNA to check that call. CDR3 length: 14 amino acids.

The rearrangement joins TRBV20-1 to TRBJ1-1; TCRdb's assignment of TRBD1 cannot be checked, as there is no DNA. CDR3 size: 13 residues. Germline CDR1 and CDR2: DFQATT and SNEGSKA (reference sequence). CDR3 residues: CSAEGTYRAEAFF.

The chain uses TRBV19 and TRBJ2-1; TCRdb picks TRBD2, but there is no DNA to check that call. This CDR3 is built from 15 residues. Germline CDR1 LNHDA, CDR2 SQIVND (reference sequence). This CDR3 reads CASSIGSGRTNEQFF.

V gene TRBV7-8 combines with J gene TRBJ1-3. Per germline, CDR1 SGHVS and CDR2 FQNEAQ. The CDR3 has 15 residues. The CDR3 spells CASTFGRYSGNTIYF. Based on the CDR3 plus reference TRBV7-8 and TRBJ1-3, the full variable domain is GAGVSQSPRYKVAKRGQDVALRCDPISGHVSLFWYQQALGQGPEFLTYFQNEAQLDKSGLPSDRFFAERPEGSVSTLKIQRTQQEDSAVYLCASTFGRYSGNTIYFGEGSWLTVV.

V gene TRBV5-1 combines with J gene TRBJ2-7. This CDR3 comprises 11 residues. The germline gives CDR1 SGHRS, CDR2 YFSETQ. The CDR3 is CASSPDKEQYF.

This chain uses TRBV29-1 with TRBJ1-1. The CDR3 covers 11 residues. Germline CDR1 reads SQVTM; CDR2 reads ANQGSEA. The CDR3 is CSVAIEVEAFF.

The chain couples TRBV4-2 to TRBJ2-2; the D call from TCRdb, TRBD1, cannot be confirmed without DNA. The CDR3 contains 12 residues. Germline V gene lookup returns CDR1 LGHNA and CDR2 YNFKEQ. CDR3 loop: CASAGSTGELFF.